A single T cell receptor beta chain is shown here with its context. This entry is derived from a study of blood T cell repertoires in COVID-19. About the research overall: COVID-19 samples collected from the United States, Italy and Spain covered acute and convalescent phases. From T cells, B-cell-depleted T cells, or PBMCs came the material, which was cDNA or gDNA.

Authors' analysis steps: Reference gene primer amplification gave nucleated cell count estimates. Generated by immunoSEQ multiplex PCR, the TCRdb table keeps only in-frame clones and is missing some. The V and J calls and clone size are taken from that table; D and trimming were inferred from the DNA. The table lists tens of thousands of clones, roughly nine tenths of them singletons. Germline CDR1 is LNHDA and CDR2 is SQIVND (reference sequence). The CDR3 is made up of 14 amino acids. Trimming shortened V by 4 bases and J by 4 bases, and 11 bases separated the two germline ends. The receptor was isolated from a man in his fifties with acute or convalescent COVID-19. The rearrangement joins TRBV19 to TRBJ1-5, with D perhaps TRBD1 (5 bases). The sample taken for sequencing was peripheral blood. The CDR3 loop reads CASSTTVLNQPQHF. The CDR3 coding sequence is TGTGCCAGTAGTACGACAGTATTAAATCAGCCCCAGCATTTT.